These 8 T cell receptor beta chains were sequenced from one sample in a study of blood T cell repertoires in COVID-19. The assay was immunoSEQ multiplex PCR, and TCRdb's table has in-frame clones only and misses some. The sample includes approximately 200,000 clones, around 85% seen only once; the top ten take about 1.1%. The source material was peripheral blood. The receptors here all came from a man in his thirties or forties with acute or convalescent COVID-19.

In DNA, the CDR3 is TGTGCCAGCAGCTGGGGACAGTTTGGTAACTATGGCTACACCTTC. Translated: CASSWGQFGNYGYTF. The chain joins TRBV5-4 to TRBJ1-2; 7 nucleotides agree with TRBD1. V lost 3 bases to trimming and J lost 1 base; unmatched junction nucleotides: 6. There are 15 residues in the CDR3. Per the germline V gene, CDR1 is SGHNT and CDR2 is YYREEE (reference sequence).

This clone was observed a handful of times. V usage is TRBV7-9 and J usage is TRBJ2-1, with TRBD2 as a possible D gene (5 bases). V lost 4 bases and J lost 8, with 9 bases in between. The CDR3 covers 12 residues. Germline CDR1 SEHNR, CDR2 FQNEAQ (reference sequence). DNA for the CDR3: TGTGCCAGCAGCTCGACGGGGTATGAGCAGTTCTTC. This encodes CASSSTGYEQFF.

The chain carries TRBV28 and TRBJ1-5; the D gene is possibly TRBD1 (5 bases). Trimming took 2 bases from V and 6 from J, leaving 17 bases between them. Germline CDR1 is MDHEN and CDR2 is SYDVKM. This CDR3 contains 16 residues. Here the CDR3 DNA reads TGTGCCAGCAGTTTACCTAGGATGGGGGGTACTCAGCCCCAGCATTTT. It encodes CASSLPRMGGTQPQHF.

The chain carries TRBV5-8 and TRBJ1-2; D possibly corresponds to TRBD1 (5 bases). CDR3 length: 12 residues. CDR1 is SGHTS and CDR2 is YDEGEE in the germline V gene. The germline V and J ends were trimmed by 2 bases and 8 bases, with 10 bases remaining between them. In DNA form, the CDR3 reads TGTGCCAGCAGCTTTCGGGGGTCCGGCTACACCTTC. This sequence encodes CASSFRGSGYTF.

The chain uses TRBV6-2 or TRBV6-3 and TRBJ2-7, with D unclear. Trimming pared 2 bases from V and 3 bases from J, leaving 11 bases between. The length of the CDR3 is 14 residues. Germline V gene data show CDR1 as MNHEY and CDR2 as SVGEGT. For the CDR3, the DNA is TGTGCCAGCAGTTACCGCTGGGCAGTCTACGAGCAGTACTTC. Protein sequence: CASSYRWAVYEQYF.

V gene TRBV6-5 combines with J gene TRBJ1-1, with a weak D call TRBD1 (5 bases). The V end was cut by 7 bases, the J end by 4 bases, with 16 bases between. The CDR3 loop spans 14 amino acids. CDR1 MNHEY and CDR2 SVGAGI come from the germline V gene. CDR3 bases: TGTGCCAGCACCACCCCAGGGTCCCCCACTGAAGCTTTCTTT. Translation: CASTTPGSPTEAFF.

This clone came up a few times. This sequence joins TRBV27 and TRBJ1-1; D not resolved. V lost 7 bases to trimming and J lost 3 bases, with 27 bases between them. The CDR3 extends over 18 amino acids. Germline values: CDR1 MNHEY, CDR2 SMNVEV (reference sequence). CDR3 bases: TGTGCCAGCAAACCATTTCAGGCCCGATCGTGGTCGGACACTGAAGCTTTCTTT. Protein: CASKPFQARSWSDTEAFF.

The chain recombines TRBV30 with TRBJ2-1; 7 positions agree with TRBD2. Germline V gene lookup returns CDR1 GTSNPN and CDR2 SVGIG (reference sequence). V shed 2 bases and J 4 bases; nucleotides not matched to a gene: 11. The CDR3 loop spans 16 amino acids. CDR3 in DNA: TGTGCCTGGAGTCCCTGGGTGGGGGGGAATTACAATGAGCAGTTCTTC. Translated: CAWSPWVGGNYNEQFF.